These 5 T cell receptor beta chains were all obtained from the same sample, sequenced in a study of T-cell memory formation after mild COVID-19. TCRdb reprocessed the 5' RACE reads via MiXCR and lists one record per CDR3 protein. The sample yields some 410,000 distinct CDR3 sequences, roughly a quarter seen once. Sequencing was carried out using PBMCs or a T cell subset sorted from them (not recorded which). The receptor source for this set is an adult woman who had mild COVID-19 (a few samples of this study predate the infection). Cell type and time point are not known.

This clonotype has just one count. This chain uses TRBV9 with TRBJ1-6; D not certain. The V end lost 0 bases, the J end lost 5 bases, and 12 bases lay between the germline ends. The CDR3 is made up of 16 amino acids. Germline V gene lookup returns CDR1 SGDLS and CDR2 YYNGEE. CDR3 sequence reads: CASSVDPGIHNSPLHF. The DNA for the CDR3 is TGTGCCAGCAGCGTAGATCCGGGGATTCATAATTCACCCCTCCACTTT. Full variable domain (rest looked up from reference TRBV9 and TRBJ1-6): DSGVTQTPKHLITATGQRVTLRCSPRSGDLSVYWYQQSLDQGLQFLIQYYNGEERAKGNILERFSAQQFPDLHSELNLSSLELGDSALYFCASSVDPGIHNSPLHFGNGTRLTVT.

This chain uses TRBV5-1 with TRBJ1-1; the D gene is possibly TRBD1 (5 bases). V dropped 0 bases and J dropped 1 base, with 19 bases sitting between them. The CDR3 extends over 18 amino acids. From germline, CDR1 is SGHRS and CDR2 YFSETQ. CDR3 sequence: CASSLARGGRGRNTEAFF. Here the CDR3 DNA reads TGCGCCAGCAGCTTGGCGAGGGGCGGGCGGGGAAGGAACACTGAAGCTTTCTTT.

The chain uses TRBV7-2 and TRBJ2-6; no clear D gene. CDR3 length: 17 amino acids. V lost 3 bases to trimming and J lost 0 bases, with 12 bases between them. From germline, CDR1 is SGHTA and CDR2 FQGNSA. The CDR3, as DNA: TGTGCCAGCAGCTTTAAGGGCAGGAGCTCTGGGGCCAACGTCCTGACTTTC. The encoded protein is CASSFKGRSSGANVLTF.

V gene TRBV6-2 or TRBV6-3 combines with J gene TRBJ2-1, with 13 bases aligning to TRBD2. The V segment lost 4 bases and the J segment 9 bases; nucleotides outside the gene matches: 9. Per germline, CDR1 MNHEY and CDR2 SVGEGT. The CDR3 has 16 amino acids. The CDR3 spells CASSFHTSGGAGEQFF. The CDR3 DNA follows: TGTGCCAGCAGTTTCCATACTAGCGGGGGGGCGGGTGAGCAGTTCTTC.

This clonotype was found many times. V and J are TRBV6-5 and TRBJ2-4, with D possibly TRBD2 on 6 matching bases. Germline V CDR1 and CDR2: MNHEY, SVGAGI. This CDR3 contains 16 residues. Trimming pared 6 bases from V and 2 bases from J, leaving 17 bases between. The CDR3 spells CASSHMARGTKNIQYF. The CDR3 DNA follows: TGTGCCAGCAGCCATATGGCTCGGGGGACCAAAAACATTCAGTACTTC.